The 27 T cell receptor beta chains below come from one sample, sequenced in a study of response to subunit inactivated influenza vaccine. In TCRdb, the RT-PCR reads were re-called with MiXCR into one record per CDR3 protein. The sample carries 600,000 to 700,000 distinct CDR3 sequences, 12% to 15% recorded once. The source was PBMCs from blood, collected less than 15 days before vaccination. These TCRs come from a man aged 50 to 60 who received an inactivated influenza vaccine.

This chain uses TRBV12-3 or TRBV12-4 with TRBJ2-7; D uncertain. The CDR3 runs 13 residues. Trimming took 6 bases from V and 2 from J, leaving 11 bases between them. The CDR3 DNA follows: TGTGCCAGCAGACAAGACACCACCTACGAGCAGTACTTC. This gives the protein CASRQDTTYEQYF.

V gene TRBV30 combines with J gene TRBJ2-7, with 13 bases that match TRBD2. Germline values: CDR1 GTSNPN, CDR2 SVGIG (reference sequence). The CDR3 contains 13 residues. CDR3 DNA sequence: TGTGAAACACGGACTAGCGGGAGCCACGAGCAGTACTTC. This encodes CETRTSGSHEQYF.

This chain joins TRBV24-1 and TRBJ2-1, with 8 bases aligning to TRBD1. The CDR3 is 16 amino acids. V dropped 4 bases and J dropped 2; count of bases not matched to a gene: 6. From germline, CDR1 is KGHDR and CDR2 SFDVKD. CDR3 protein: CATSETTGATYNEQFF. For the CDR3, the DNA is TGTGCCACCAGTGAAACGACAGGGGCTACCTACAATGAGCAGTTCTTC.

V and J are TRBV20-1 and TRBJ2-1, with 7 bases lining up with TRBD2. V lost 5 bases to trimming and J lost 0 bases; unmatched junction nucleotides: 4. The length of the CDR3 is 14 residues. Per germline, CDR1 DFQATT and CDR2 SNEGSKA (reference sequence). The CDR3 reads CSASSGTSYNEQFF. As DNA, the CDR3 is TGCAGTGCTTCGAGCGGGACCTCCTACAATGAGCAGTTCTTC.

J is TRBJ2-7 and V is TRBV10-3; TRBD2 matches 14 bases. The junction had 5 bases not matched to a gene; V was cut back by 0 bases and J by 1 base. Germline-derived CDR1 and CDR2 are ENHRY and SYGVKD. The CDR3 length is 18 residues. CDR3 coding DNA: TGTGCCATCAGTGAGTCGACGGGACTAGCGGGAGTGTCCTACGAGCAGTACTTC. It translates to CAISESTGLAGVSYEQYF.

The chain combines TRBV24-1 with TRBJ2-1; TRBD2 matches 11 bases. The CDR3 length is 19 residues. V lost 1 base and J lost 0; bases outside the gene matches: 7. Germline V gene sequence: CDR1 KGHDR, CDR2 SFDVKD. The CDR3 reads CATSDFKLAGAPSYNEQFF. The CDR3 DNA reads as TGTGCCACCAGTGATTTTAAACTAGCGGGGGCACCCTCCTACAATGAGCAGTTCTTC.

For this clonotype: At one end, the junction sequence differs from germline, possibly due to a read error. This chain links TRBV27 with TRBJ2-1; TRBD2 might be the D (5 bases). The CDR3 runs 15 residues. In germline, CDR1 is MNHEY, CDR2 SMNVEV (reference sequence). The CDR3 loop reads CASGRRDFTYNEQLF. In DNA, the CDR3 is TGTGCCAGCGGCCGCCGGGATTTTACCTACAATGAGCAGCTCTTC.

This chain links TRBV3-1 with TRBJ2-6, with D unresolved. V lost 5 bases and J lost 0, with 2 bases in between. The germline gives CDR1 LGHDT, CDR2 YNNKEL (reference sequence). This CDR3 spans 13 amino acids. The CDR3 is CASSNSGANVLTF. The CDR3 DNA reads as TGTGCCAGCAGCAACTCTGGGGCCAACGTCCTGACTTTC.

The CDR3 protein is CSARDRLPSGSGLHEQYF. For the CDR3, the DNA is TGCAGTGCTAGAGATAGGTTGCCTAGCGGGAGCGGATTACACGAGCAGTACTTC. The chain couples TRBV20-1 to TRBJ2-7; 10 bases map to TRBD2. Germline V gene data show CDR1 as DFQATT and CDR2 as SNEGSKA (reference sequence). The CDR3 extends over 18 amino acids. V lost 0 bases to trimming and J lost 5 bases; unmatched junction nucleotides: 16.

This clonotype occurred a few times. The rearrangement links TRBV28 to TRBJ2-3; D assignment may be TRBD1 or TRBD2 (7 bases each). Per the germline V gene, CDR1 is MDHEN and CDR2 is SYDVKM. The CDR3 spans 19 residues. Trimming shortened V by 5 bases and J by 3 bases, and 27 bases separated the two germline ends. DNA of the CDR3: TGTGCCAGCAGTGCCCCGGACAGGCTCGGGTTGGGGGGGACAGATACGCAGTATTTT. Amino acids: CASSAPDRLGLGGTDTQYF.

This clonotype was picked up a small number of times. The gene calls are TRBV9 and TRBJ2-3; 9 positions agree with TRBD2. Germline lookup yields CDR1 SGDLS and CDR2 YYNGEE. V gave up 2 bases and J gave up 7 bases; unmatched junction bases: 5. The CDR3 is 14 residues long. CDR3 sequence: CASSVSGRINTQYF. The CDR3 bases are TGTGCCAGCAGCGTGAGCGGGAGGATAAATACGCAGTATTTT.

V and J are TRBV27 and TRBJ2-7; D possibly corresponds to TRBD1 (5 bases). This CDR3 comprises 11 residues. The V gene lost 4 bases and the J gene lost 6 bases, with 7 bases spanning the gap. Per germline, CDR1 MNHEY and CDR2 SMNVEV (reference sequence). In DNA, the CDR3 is TGTGCCAGCAGTTCAACAGGCGAGCAGTACTTC. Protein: CASSSTGEQYF.

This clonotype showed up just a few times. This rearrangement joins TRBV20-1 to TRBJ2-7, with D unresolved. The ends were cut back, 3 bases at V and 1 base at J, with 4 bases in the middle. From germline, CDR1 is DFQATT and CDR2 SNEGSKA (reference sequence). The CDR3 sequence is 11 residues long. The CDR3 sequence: CSASKSYEQYF. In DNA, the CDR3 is TGCAGTGCTAGTAAGTCCTACGAGCAGTACTTC.

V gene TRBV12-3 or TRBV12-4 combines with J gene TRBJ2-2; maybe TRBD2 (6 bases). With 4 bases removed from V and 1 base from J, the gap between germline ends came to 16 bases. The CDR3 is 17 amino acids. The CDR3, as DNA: TGTGCCAGCAGTTCGGAGGGGCTAGGTCGGAACACCGGGGAGCTGTTTTTT. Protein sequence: CASSSEGLGRNTGELFF.

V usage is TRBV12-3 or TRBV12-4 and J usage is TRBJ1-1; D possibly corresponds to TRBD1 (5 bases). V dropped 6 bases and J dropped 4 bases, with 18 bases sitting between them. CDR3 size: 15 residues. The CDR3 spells CASRAVTGVGTEAFF. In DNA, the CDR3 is TGTGCCAGCAGGGCCGTGACGGGGGTGGGCACTGAAGCTTTCTTT.

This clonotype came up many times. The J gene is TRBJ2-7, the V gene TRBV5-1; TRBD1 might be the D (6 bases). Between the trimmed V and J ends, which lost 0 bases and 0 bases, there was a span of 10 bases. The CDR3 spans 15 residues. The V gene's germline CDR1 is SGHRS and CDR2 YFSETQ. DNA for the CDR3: TGCGCCAGCAGCTTGGGACAGGCCTTCTCCTACGAGCAGTACTTC. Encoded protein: CASSLGQAFSYEQYF.

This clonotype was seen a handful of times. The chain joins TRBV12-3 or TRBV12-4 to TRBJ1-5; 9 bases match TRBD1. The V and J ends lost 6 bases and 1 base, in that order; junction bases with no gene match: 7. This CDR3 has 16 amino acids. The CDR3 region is CASSVTGGRSNQPQHF. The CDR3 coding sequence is TGTGCCAGCAGCGTTACAGGGGGCAGAAGCAATCAGCCCCAGCATTTT.

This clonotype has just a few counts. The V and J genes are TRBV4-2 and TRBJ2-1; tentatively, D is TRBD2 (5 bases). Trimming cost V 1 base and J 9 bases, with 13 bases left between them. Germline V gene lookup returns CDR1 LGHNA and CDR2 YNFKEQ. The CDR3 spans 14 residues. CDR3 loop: CASSQVSIAGEQFF. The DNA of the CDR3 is TGTGCCAGCAGCCAAGTATCTATCGCGGGTGAGCAGTTCTTC.

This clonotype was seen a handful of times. The CDR3 here is CASSKTSYEQYF. DNA of the CDR3: TGTGCCAGCAGTAAGACTAGCTACGAGCAGTACTTC. The chain couples TRBV6-5 to TRBJ2-7; perhaps TRBD2 as D (6 bases). The germline CDR1 and CDR2 sequences are MNHEY and SVGAGI. The length of the CDR3 is 12 residues. Trimming removed 5 bases at V and 3 bases at J, with 8 bases between.

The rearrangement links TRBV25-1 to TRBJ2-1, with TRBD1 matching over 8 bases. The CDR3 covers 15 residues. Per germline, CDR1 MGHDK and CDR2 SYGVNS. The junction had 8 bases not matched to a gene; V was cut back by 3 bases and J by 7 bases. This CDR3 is CASSDLDRVRNEQFF. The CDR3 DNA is TGTGCCAGCAGTGACCTGGACAGGGTACGGAATGAGCAGTTCTTC.

The CDR3 DNA is TGTGCCAGCAGCCCTACCTACCTTACAGATACGCAGTATTTT. Its translation: CASSPTYLTDTQYF. The chain joins TRBV7-2 to TRBJ2-3; the D is unclear. The CDR3 contains 14 residues. Germline loops: CDR1 SGHTA, CDR2 FQGNSA. The V and J ends lost 5 bases and 3 bases respectively, with 12 bases between them. The full variable domain, its missing parts supplied by reference TRBV7-2 and TRBJ2-3, is GAGVSQSPSNKVTEKGKDVELRCDPISGHTALYWYRQSLGQGLEFLIYFQGNSAPDKSGLPSDRFSAERTGGSVSTLTIQRTQQEDSAVYLCASSPTYLTDTQYFGPGTRLTVL.

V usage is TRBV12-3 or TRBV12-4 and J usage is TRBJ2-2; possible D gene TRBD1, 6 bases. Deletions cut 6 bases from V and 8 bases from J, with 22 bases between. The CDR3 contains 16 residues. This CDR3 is CASRIPGVIVGGELFF. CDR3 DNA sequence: TGTGCCAGCAGAATCCCAGGGGTGATCGTAGGGGGGGAGCTGTTTTTT.

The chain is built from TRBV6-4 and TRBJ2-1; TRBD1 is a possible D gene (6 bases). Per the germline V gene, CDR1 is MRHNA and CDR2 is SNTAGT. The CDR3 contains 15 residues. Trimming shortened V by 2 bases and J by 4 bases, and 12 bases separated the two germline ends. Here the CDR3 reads CASSDVGQGYNEQFF. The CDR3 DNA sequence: TGTGCCAGCAGTGACGTAGGGCAGGGGTACAATGAGCAGTTCTTC.

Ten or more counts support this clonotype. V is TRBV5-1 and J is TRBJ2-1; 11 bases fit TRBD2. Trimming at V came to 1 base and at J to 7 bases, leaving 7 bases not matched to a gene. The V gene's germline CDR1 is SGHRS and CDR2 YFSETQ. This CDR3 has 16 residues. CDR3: CASSLIAGGPGNEQFF. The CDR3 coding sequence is TGCGCCAGCAGCTTGATAGCGGGAGGGCCGGGGAATGAGCAGTTCTTC.

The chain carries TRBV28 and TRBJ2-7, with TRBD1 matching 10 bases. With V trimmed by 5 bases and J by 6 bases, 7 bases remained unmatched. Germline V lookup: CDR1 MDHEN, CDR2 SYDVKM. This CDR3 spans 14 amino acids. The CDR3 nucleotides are TGTGCCAGCAGTCAGGGACAGGGGAGGGGCGAGCAGTACTTC. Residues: CASSQGQGRGEQYF.

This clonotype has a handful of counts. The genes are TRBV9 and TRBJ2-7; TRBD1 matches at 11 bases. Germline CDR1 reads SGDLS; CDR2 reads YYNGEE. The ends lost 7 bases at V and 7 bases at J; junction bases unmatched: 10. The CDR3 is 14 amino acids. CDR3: CASGRTGGAEEQYF. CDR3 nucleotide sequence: TGTGCCAGCGGACGGACAGGGGGCGCGGAGGAGCAGTACTTC. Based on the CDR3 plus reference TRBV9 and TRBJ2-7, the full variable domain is DSGVTQTPKHLITATGQRVTLRCSPRSGDLSVYWYQQSLDQGLQFLIQYYNGEERAKGNILERFSAQQFPDLHSELNLSSLELGDSALYFCASGRTGGAEEQYFGPGTRLTVT.

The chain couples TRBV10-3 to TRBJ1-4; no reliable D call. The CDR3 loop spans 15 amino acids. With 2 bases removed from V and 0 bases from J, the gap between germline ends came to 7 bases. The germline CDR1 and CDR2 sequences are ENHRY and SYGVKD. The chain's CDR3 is CAISETPATNEKLFF. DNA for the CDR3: TGTGCCATCAGTGAGACACCTGCAACTAATGAAAAACTGTTTTTT.